A single sample is the source of the 5 T cell receptor beta chains below, sequenced in a study of T-cell reconstitution after alpha-beta-depleted transplantation in children. For TCRbeta, the library was prepared with unique molecular identifiers. TCRdb redid the calling of the PCR reads with MiXCR, one entry per CDR3 protein. The repertoire includes some 200,000 distinct CDR3 sequences, roughly 15% of them detected once, and roughly an eighth sits in the top ten. The material sequenced was PBMCs from the stem cell graft donor, taken from the stem cell graft. The receptors were sampled from a human donor who donated a stem cell graft to a child with acute lymphoblastic leukemia.

This clonotype was detected ten times or more. The V and J genes are TRBV5-1 and TRBJ2-1; 9 positions agree with TRBD1. CDR1 is SGHRS, CDR2 YFSETQ, per germline. V shed 7 bases, J shed 9 bases, and the junction held 8 bases outside the gene matches. CDR3 size: 13 residues. The CDR3 nucleotides read TGCGCCAGCGTACAGGGGGCATCGGGTGAGCAGTTCTTC. Its protein product is CASVQGASGEQFF.

The sample holds many counts of this clonotype. The gene calls are TRBV19 and TRBJ2-3; unclear D gene. Trimming removed 3 bases at V and 6 bases at J, with 10 bases between. This CDR3 contains 13 residues. CDR1 and CDR2 from the germline V gene are LNHDA and SQIVND (reference sequence). The CDR3 sequence: CASSIATGDTQYF. The CDR3 DNA is TGTGCCAGTAGTATTGCGACTGGCGATACGCAGTATTTT.

The sample holds many counts of this clonotype. The genes are TRBV29-1 and TRBJ2-1, with TRBD2 as a possible D gene (5 bases). Trimming shortened V by 4 bases and J by 0 bases, and 22 bases separated the two germline ends. Germline values: CDR1 SQVTM, CDR2 ANQGSEA. The CDR3 has 18 residues. The CDR3 loop reads CSVAKLSAAGNSYNEQFF. CDR3 nucleotides: TGCAGCGTTGCTAAGTTGAGCGCGGCGGGTAACTCCTACAATGAGCAGTTCTTC.

This clonotype was seen at least ten times. V is TRBV10-2 and J is TRBJ1-3; D remains ambiguous. CDR1 WSHSY and CDR2 SAAADI come from the germline V gene. This CDR3 region has 14 residues. V was clipped by 8 bases and J by 3 bases, with 14 bases between them. The CDR3 loop is CASGRGLDGNTIYF. CDR3 in DNA: TGCGCCAGCGGACGAGGGCTGGATGGAAACACCATATATTTT.

The sample holds many counts of this clonotype. V and J are TRBV5-1 and TRBJ2-5; tentatively, D is TRBD1 (6 bases). The germline CDR1 and CDR2 sequences are SGHRS and YFSETQ. This CDR3 is 15 amino acids long. V gave up 3 bases and J gave up 1 base, with 13 bases separating them. The CDR3 coding sequence is TGCGCCAGCAGCTCCAGTGGACAGTCCCAAGAGACCCAGTACTTC. Encoded protein: CASSSSGQSQETQYF.